The clone carrying this T cell receptor (beta chain) was detected ten times or more. The data were obtained in a study of human T cells and chemical hapten exposure. Individual cDNA molecules received unique molecular identifiers in the library. TCRdb independently ran MiXCR on the RACE reads; one entry per CDR3 protein. The repertoire holds over 35,000 distinct CDR3 sequences, around 4% seen once, with around 6% in the top ten. V lost 0 bases to trimming and J lost 6 bases, with 14 bases between them. This CDR3 contains 14 residues. CDR1 and CDR2 from the germline V gene are DFQATT and SNEGSKA (reference sequence). This sample's time point: healthy volunteer bleed at 6 weeks. Unseparated into fractions, whole blood served as the source from which total RNA was extracted.

Sequenced: whole blood. The clonotype was recovered from a human donor in good health. Some clones in this sample may be carry-over from other donors' samples. The gene calls are TRBV20-1 and TRBJ1-1; D might be TRBD1 (6 bases). DNA of the CDR3: TGCAGTGCTAGAGAACGCGGACAGCGACCTGAAGCTTTCTTT. Protein sequence: CSARERGQRPEAFF.